The sequence of this TCR beta chain was determined in a study of CD8 T cells in Susac syndrome. V lost 3 bases to trimming and J lost 2 bases; unmatched junction nucleotides: 8. Germline assignment: CDR1 SGDLS and CDR2 YYNGEE. This CDR3 is built from 16 residues. From blood CD8+ and CD4+ T cells, TCR beta sequences were generated. Random hexamers were used to reverse transcribe an amount of about 0.5 to 1 ug RNA. Amplification of TCR beta CDR3 was carried out by immunoSEQ multiplex PCR, which covered 54 Vbeta and 13 Jbeta segments. TCRdb recomputed calls from the immunoSEQ multiplex PCR reads with MiXCR, one row per CDR3 protein. The top ten hold around 0.093% of the sample, which has some 170,000 distinct CDR3 sequences, approximately 93% seen once.

The TCR was taken from a human donor with multiple sclerosis. Sequences were obtained from CD4+ T cells from PBMCs. This chain connects TRBV9 to TRBJ2-5; 9 bases fit TRBD1. The CDR3 DNA follows: TGTGCCAGCAGCGCCCGGGACAGGGCGGCTCAAGAGACCCAGTACTTC. Translating it yields CASSARDRAAQETQYF.